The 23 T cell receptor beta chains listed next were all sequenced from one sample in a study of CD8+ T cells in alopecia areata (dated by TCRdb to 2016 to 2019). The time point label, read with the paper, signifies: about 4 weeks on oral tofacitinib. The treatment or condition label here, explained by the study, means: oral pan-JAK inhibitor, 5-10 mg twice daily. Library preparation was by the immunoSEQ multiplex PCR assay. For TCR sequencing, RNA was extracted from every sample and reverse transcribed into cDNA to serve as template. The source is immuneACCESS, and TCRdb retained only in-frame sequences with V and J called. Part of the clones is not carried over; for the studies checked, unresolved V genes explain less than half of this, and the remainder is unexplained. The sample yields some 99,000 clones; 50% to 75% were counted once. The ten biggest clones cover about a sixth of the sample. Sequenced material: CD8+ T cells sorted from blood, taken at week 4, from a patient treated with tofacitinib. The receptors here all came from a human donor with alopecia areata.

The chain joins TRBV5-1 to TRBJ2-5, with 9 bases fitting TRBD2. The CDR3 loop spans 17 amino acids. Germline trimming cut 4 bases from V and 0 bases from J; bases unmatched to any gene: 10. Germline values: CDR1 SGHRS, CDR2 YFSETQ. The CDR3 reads CASSRLFSGGYQETQYF. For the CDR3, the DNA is TGCGCCAGCAGCAGGTTGTTTAGCGGGGGTTACCAAGAGACCCAGTACTTC.

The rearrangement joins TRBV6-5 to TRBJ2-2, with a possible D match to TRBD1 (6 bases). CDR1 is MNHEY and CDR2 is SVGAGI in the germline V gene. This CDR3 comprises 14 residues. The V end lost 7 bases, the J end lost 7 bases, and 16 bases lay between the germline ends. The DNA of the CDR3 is TGTGCCAGCACCAAACAGGGTCTCGGCGGGGAGCTGTTTTTT. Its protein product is CASTKQGLGGELFF.

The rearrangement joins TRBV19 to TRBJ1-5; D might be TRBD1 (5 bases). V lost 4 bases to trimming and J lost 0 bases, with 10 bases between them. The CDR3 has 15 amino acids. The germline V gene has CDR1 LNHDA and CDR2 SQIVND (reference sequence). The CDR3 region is CASSKTDYSNQPQHF. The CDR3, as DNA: TGTGCCAGTAGTAAGACAGACTATAGCAATCAGCCCCAGCATTTT. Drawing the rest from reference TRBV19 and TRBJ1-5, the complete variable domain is DGGITQSPKYLFRKEGQNVTLSCEQNLNHDAMYWYRQDPGQGLRLIYYSQIVNDFQKGDIAEGYSVSREKKESFPLTVTSAQKNPTAFYLCASSKTDYSNQPQHFGDGTRLSIL.

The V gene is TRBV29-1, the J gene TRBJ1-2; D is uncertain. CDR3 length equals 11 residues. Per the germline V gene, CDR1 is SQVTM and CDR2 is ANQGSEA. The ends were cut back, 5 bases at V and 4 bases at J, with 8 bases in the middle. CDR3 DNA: TGCAGCGTTCGTCCTGCCTATGGCTACACCTTC. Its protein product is CSVRPAYGYTF.

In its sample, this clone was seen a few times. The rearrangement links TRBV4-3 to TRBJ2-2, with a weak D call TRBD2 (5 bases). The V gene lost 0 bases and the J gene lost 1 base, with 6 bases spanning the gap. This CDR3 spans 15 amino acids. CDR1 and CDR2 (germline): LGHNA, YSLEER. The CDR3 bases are TGCGCCAGCAGCCAAGATCGGGGGAACACCGGGGAGCTGTTTTTT. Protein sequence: CASSQDRGNTGELFF.

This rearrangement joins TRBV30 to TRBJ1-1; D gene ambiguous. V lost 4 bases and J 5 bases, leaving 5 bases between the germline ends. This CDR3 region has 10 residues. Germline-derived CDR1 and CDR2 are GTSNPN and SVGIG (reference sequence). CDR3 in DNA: TGTGCCTGGACGGTGACTGAAGCTTTCTTT. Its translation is CAWTVTEAFF.

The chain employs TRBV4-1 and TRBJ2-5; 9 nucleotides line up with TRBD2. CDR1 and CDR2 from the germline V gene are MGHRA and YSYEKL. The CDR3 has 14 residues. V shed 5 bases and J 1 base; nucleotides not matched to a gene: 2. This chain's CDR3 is CASSYSGSQETQYF. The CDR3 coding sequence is TGCGCCAGCAGCTATAGCGGGAGCCAAGAGACCCAGTACTTC.

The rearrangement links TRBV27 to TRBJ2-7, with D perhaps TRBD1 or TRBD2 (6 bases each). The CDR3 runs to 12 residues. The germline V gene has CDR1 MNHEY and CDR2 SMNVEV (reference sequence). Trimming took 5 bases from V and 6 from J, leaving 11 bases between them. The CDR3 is CASSIQGGEQYF. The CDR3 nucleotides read TGTGCCAGCAGTATACAGGGAGGCGAGCAGTACTTC.

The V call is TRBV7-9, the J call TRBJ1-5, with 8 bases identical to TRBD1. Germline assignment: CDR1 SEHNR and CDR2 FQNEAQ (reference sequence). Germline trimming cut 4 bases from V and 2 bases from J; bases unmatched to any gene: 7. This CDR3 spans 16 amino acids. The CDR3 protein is CASSSDRARGNQPQHF. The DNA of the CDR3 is TGTGCCAGCAGCTCGGACAGGGCCCGGGGCAATCAGCCCCAGCATTTT.

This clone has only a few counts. This CDR3 reads CASSVGANTEAFF. The DNA for the CDR3 is TGTGCCAGCAGCGTAGGGGCGAACACTGAAGCTTTCTTT. This chain uses TRBV9 with TRBJ1-1; D remains unclear. The CDR3 loop spans 13 amino acids. Germline V gene sequence: CDR1 SGDLS, CDR2 YYNGEE. Deletions cut 0 bases from V and 1 base from J, with 4 bases between.

CDR3 region: CSVEKTGSYEQYF. In DNA form, the CDR3 reads TGCAGCGTCGAAAAGACAGGGTCCTACGAGCAGTACTTC. The genes are TRBV29-1 and TRBJ2-7; TRBD1 aligns across 7 bases. V shed 6 bases and J 1 base; nucleotides not matched to a gene: 6. The CDR3 is 13 amino acids. The germline V gene has CDR1 SQVTM and CDR2 ANQGSEA.

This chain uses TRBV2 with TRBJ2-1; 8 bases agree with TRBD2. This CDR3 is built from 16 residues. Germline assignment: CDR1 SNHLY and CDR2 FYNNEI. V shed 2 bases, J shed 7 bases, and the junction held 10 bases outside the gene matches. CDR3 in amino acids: CASSEPLAGPANEQFF. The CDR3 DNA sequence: TGTGCCAGCAGTGAACCCCTAGCGGGCCCCGCGAATGAGCAGTTCTTC.

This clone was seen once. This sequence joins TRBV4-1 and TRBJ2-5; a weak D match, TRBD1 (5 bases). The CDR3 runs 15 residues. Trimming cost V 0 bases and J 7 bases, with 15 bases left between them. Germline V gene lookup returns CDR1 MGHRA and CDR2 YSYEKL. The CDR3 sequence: CASSQDPWGRVTQYF. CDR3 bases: TGCGCCAGCAGCCAAGATCCTTGGGGCCGGGTGACCCAGTACTTC.

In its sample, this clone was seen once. The CDR3 protein is CAWSLVGPDTQYF. DNA of the CDR3: TGTGCCTGGAGTCTAGTCGGCCCAGATACGCAGTATTTT. This chain connects TRBV30 to TRBJ2-3; D is unclear. Germline values: CDR1 GTSNPN, CDR2 SVGIG (reference sequence). CDR3 length equals 13 residues. Trimming left V 2 bases short and J 4 bases short, with 10 bases between.

The CDR3 DNA sequence: TGTGCCAGCAACGAAACAAATCCCACAGCTAGCGGACTAGCCAAAAACATTCAGTACTTC. It translates to CASNETNPTASGLAKNIQYF. This chain links TRBV9 with TRBJ2-4; 7 positions match TRBD2. The germline CDR1 and CDR2 sequences are SGDLS and YYNGEE. The CDR3 is 20 amino acids. V lost 6 bases and J lost 0; bases outside the gene matches: 21.

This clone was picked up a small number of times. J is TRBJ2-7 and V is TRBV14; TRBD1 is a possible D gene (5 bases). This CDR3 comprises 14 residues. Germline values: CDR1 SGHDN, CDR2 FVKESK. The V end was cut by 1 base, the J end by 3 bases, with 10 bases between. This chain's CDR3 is CASSQVPGFYEQYF. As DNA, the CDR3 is TGTGCCAGCAGCCAAGTACCAGGGTTCTACGAGCAGTACTTC.

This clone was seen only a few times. The CDR3 loop reads CASSPRAQQGPGNTIYF. Written as DNA, the CDR3 is TGTGCCAGCAGCCCCAGAGCCCAACAGGGGCCAGGAAACACCATATATTTT. The V gene is TRBV7-2, the J gene TRBJ1-3; 7 bases map to TRBD1. The V segment lost 5 bases and the J segment 4 bases; nucleotides outside the gene matches: 14. The CDR3 has 17 amino acids. CDR1 is SGHTA, CDR2 FQGNSA, per germline.

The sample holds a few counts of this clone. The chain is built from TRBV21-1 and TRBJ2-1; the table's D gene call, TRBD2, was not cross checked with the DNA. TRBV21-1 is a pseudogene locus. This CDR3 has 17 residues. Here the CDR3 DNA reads TGTGCCAGCAGCAAAGGGACTAGCGGGAGGGTCTACAATGAGCAGTTCTTC. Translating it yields CASSKGTSGRVYNEQFF.

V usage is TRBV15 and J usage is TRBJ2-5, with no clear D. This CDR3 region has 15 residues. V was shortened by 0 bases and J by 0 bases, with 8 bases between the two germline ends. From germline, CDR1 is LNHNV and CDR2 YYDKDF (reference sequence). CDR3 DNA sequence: TGTGCCACCAGCAGAGAACAGCCGTACCAAGAGACCCAGTACTTC. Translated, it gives CATSREQPYQETQYF.

CDR3 residues: CASSEAGALYEQYF. The CDR3 nucleotides read TGTGCCAGCAGTGAAGCCGGAGCCCTTTACGAGCAGTACTTC. The chain is built from TRBV25-1 and TRBJ2-7; D is uncertain. V lost 2 bases and J 4 bases, leaving 12 bases between the germline ends. The length of the CDR3 is 14 residues. Per the germline V gene, CDR1 is MGHDK and CDR2 is SYGVNS.

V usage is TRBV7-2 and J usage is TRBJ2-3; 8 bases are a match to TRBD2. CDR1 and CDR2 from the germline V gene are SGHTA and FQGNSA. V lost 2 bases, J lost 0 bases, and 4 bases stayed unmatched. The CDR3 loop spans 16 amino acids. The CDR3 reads CASSLTSGHSTDTQYF. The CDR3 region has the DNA TGTGCCAGCAGCTTAACTAGCGGTCATAGCACAGATACGCAGTATTTT.

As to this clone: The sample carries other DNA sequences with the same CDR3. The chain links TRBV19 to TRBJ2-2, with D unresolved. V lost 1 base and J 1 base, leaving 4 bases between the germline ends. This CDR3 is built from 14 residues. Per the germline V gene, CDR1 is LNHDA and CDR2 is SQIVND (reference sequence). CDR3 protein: CASSIVGNTGELFF. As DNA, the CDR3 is TGTGCCAGTAGTATAGTTGGGAACACCGGGGAGCTGTTTTTT.

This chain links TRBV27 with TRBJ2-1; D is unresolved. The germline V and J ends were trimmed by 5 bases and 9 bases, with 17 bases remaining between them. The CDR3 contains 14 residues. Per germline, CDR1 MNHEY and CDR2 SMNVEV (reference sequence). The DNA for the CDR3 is TGTGCCAGCAGTCCGGCATCACGGTGGGGTGAGCAGTTCTTC. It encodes CASSPASRWGEQFF.